This T cell receptor beta chain was observed in a study of vaccination effects on CD4 cells after COVID-19. Study summary: Two doses of BNT162b2 or mRNA-1273 vaccine were administered to participants.

The protocol was immunoSEQ multiplex PCR, while the TCRdb copy is restricted to in-frame clones and leaves out a portion. The sample has about 79,000 clones, around 74% seen once. Germline lookup yields CDR1 MNHEY and CDR2 SVGAGI. The CDR3 sequence is 14 residues long. V was pared by 1 base and J by 14 bases, with 20 bases between. Sequencing in the ViraFEST assay came after antigen-specific CD4+ T cells had been expanded with viral peptide pools, which were used to stimulate PBMC. The culture ran for roughly ten days before CD4+ T cells were isolated. Neither prior SARS-CoV-2 infection nor positive nucleocapsid antibodies were present in the vaccine recipients. Days 3 and 7 were when half the medium was replaced with IL-2 medium. Worth noting for this clone: The antigen remains undetermined.

The TCR originated in a human donor who received a COVID-19 vaccine. The rearrangement links TRBV6-5 to TRBJ1-1; D call uncertain. The specimen was CD4+ T cells from PBMCs cultured with HCoV-229E spike peptides, collected before COVID-19 vaccination. Here the CDR3 reads CASSYWEGWRLVFF. The CDR3 nucleotides are TGTGCCAGCAGTTACTGGGAGGGTTGGCGATTAGTCTTCTTT.